The 13 T cell receptor beta chains listed next were all sequenced from one sample in a study of blood T cell repertoires in COVID-19. Profiling relied on immunoSEQ multiplex PCR, and the TCRdb table lists in-frame clones only, not all of them. The table lists under 300,000 clones, about 88% of them singletons, with around 3% in the top ten. Sequencing was done on a sample of PBMCs or T cells enriched from blood (not recorded which). The receptor source for this set is a woman in her 50s who had recovered from COVID-19.

This chain uses TRBV29-1 with TRBJ1-2; 8 bases match TRBD1. After removal of 7 bases from V and 4 bases from J, the junction contained 14 bases not matched to a gene. This CDR3 spans 15 amino acids. Germline V gene lookup returns CDR1 SQVTM and CDR2 ANQGSEA. CDR3 in amino acids: CSAISGTGSIYGYTF. CDR3 bases: TGCAGCGCAATCTCCGGGACAGGATCCATCTATGGCTACACCTTC.

The genes are TRBV7-2 and TRBJ1-5; maybe TRBD1 (5 bases). Germline-derived CDR1 and CDR2 are SGHTA and FQGNSA. This CDR3 contains 16 residues. The germline V and J ends were trimmed by 6 bases and 5 bases, with 20 bases remaining between them. DNA of the CDR3: TGTGCCAGCAGTCTAGGGGCCCCCTGGGAGGATCAGCCCCAGCATTTT. It translates to CASSLGAPWEDQPQHF.

J is TRBJ2-7 and V is TRBV7-2, with TRBD2 as a possible D gene (5 bases). Trimming shortened V by 4 bases and J by 1 base, and 8 bases separated the two germline ends. This CDR3 is built from 13 residues. Germline V gene lookup returns CDR1 SGHTA and CDR2 FQGNSA. The CDR3, as DNA: TGTGCCAGCAGCTCGAGGGCTTCCTACGAGCAGTACTTC. Translation gives CASSSRASYEQYF.

This rearrangement joins TRBV12-3 or TRBV12-4 to TRBJ1-4; D not certain. V lost 9 bases, J lost 8 bases, and 16 bases lay in between. This CDR3 contains 13 residues. In nucleotides, the CDR3 is TGTGCCAGTAGGGCGGGGTGGGCCGAAAAACTGTTTTTT. Encoded protein: CASRAGWAEKLFF.

This chain links TRBV4-1 with TRBJ2-2, with 7 bases fitting TRBD2. The trim removed 4 bases at V and 0 bases at J, leaving 5 bases unmatched. The germline V gene encodes CDR1 MGHRA and CDR2 YSYEKL. The CDR3 length is 16 residues. In DNA, the CDR3 is TGCGCCAGCAGCCCAAGGGAGGGCGCGAACACCGGGGAGCTGTTTTTT. As protein: CASSPREGANTGELFF.

The gene calls are TRBV5-1 and TRBJ2-3; D is uncertain. From germline, CDR1 is SGHRS and CDR2 YFSETQ. With 4 bases removed from V and 4 bases from J, the gap between germline ends came to 10 bases. This CDR3 comprises 13 residues. CDR3 residues: CASSITESDTQYF. The CDR3 DNA reads as TGCGCCAGCAGCATCACAGAATCAGATACGCAGTATTTT.

The gene calls are TRBV7-2 and TRBJ1-2; 7 bases line up with TRBD1. This CDR3 is 14 amino acids long. V dropped 5 bases and J dropped 6; count of bases not matched to a gene: 9. Germline values: CDR1 SGHTA, CDR2 FQGNSA. The CDR3 spells CASSPQGTGDGYTF. DNA for the CDR3: TGTGCCAGCAGCCCACAAGGAACAGGGGATGGCTACACCTTC.

This chain connects TRBV30 to TRBJ2-1; 7 nucleotides align to TRBD2. The junction had 10 bases not matched to a gene; V was cut back by 1 base and J by 4 bases. Germline assignment: CDR1 GTSNPN and CDR2 SVGIG (reference sequence). CDR3 size: 16 residues. DNA of the CDR3: TGTGCCTGGAGTGAAGGAGCAGCGGGGAGTTACAATGAGCAGTTCTTC. It encodes CAWSEGAAGSYNEQFF.

V usage is TRBV14 and J usage is TRBJ2-3, with D possibly TRBD1 on 5 matching bases. The CDR3 runs 13 residues. V lost 5 bases, J lost 4 bases, and 10 bases lay in between. Germline values: CDR1 SGHDN, CDR2 FVKESK. Here the CDR3 DNA reads TGTGCCAGCAGCTATCTAGGGGCAGATACGCAGTATTTT. Protein: CASSYLGADTQYF.

The rearrangement uses TRBV28 and TRBJ2-2; unclear D gene. Trimming cost V 6 bases and J 6 bases, with 5 bases left between them. Germline V gene lookup returns CDR1 MDHEN and CDR2 SYDVKM. The CDR3 extends over 11 amino acids. DNA for the CDR3: TGTGCCAGCAGCGACTCCGGGGAGCTGTTTTTT. Protein sequence: CASSDSGELFF.

The chain couples TRBV18 to TRBJ2-6; a possible D gene is TRBD1 (6 bases). The germline V gene has CDR1 KGHSH and CDR2 LQKENI. This CDR3 comprises 19 residues. Trimming cost V 2 bases and J 1 base, with 18 bases left between them. Here the CDR3 DNA reads TGTGCCAGCTCACCAAGCAGGGGCCGAACCTATTCTGGGGCCAACGTCCTGACTTTC. Amino acids: CASSPSRGRTYSGANVLTF.

The gene calls are TRBV19 and TRBJ2-1, with TRBD2 matching 7 bases. CDR1 is LNHDA and CDR2 is SQIVND in the germline V gene (reference sequence). This CDR3 region has 12 residues. The V gene end was trimmed by 9 bases and the J gene end by 5 bases; junction bases not matched to a gene: 4. CDR3: CASRGSNNEQFF. The DNA for the CDR3 is TGTGCCAGCCGCGGGAGTAACAATGAGCAGTTCTTC.

The genes are TRBV6-2 or TRBV6-3 and TRBJ1-1; tentatively, D is TRBD1 (6 bases). The germline V gene encodes CDR1 MNHEY and CDR2 SVGEGT. Trimming pared 2 bases from V and 5 bases from J, leaving 15 bases between. The length of the CDR3 is 15 residues. The CDR3 loop reads CASSYTKPGVTEAFF. In DNA, the CDR3 is TGTGCCAGCAGTTACACCAAACCAGGGGTTACTGAAGCTTTCTTT.